Presented here are 11 T cell receptor beta chains from one specimen sequenced in a study of identical twins. TCRdb used MiXCR to reprocess the 5' RACE reads, holding one entry per CDR3 protein. The profile shows approximately 530,000 distinct CDR3 sequences, approximately 20% of them singletons. The sample was also linked to a second study, of yellow fever vaccine responses in identical twins.

Specimen: CD4+ T cells sorted from blood. The receptors shown here come from a woman younger than 30 in good health.

The chain employs TRBV3-1 and TRBJ1-1; D unclear. V lost 4 bases and J lost 2, with 11 bases in between. The CDR3 contains 14 residues. Germline V gives CDR1 LGHDT, CDR2 YNNKEL (reference sequence). The DNA of the CDR3 is TGTGCCAGCAGCCTCTACACCGAAAACACTGAAGCTTTCTTT. Protein product: CASSLYTENTEAFF.

This clonotype was seen a few times. This chain joins TRBV24-1 and TRBJ2-3; 12 nucleotides line up with TRBD2. V was clipped by 3 bases and J by 4 bases; unmatched bases: 7. Germline CDR1 is KGHDR and CDR2 is SFDVKD. The CDR3 is made up of 17 amino acids. The CDR3 spells CATSDTMTSGRADTQYF. The DNA for the CDR3 is TGTGCCACCAGTGATACCATGACTAGCGGGAGAGCAGATACGCAGTATTTT.

This clonotype has only a few counts. The CDR3 bases are TGTGCCAGCAGCAGGGCACGCACAGATACGCAGTATTTT. Protein sequence: CASSRARTDTQYF. The genes are TRBV21-1 and TRBJ2-3. TRBV21-1 is listed as a pseudogene. The CDR3 extends over 13 amino acids.

The rearrangement joins TRBV25-1 to TRBJ1-2; D perhaps matches TRBD1 (5 bases). Germline CDR1 MGHDK, CDR2 SYGVNS. V was pared by 4 bases and J by 4 bases, with 7 bases between. This CDR3 is built from 12 residues. CDR3 protein: CASSVDSYGYTF. The DNA of the CDR3 is TGTGCCAGCAGTGTCGACAGCTATGGCTACACCTTC.

This clonotype appeared a few times. The chain is built from TRBV6-5 and TRBJ1-1; D perhaps matches TRBD1 (5 bases). This CDR3 region has 14 residues. Germline V gene data show CDR1 as MNHEY and CDR2 as SVGAGI. V lost 3 bases, J lost 4 bases, and 12 bases lay in between. The CDR3 spells CASSYTGEVTEAFF. CDR3 in DNA: TGTGCCAGCAGTTATACGGGGGAGGTCACTGAAGCTTTCTTT.

The chain uses TRBV24-1 and TRBJ2-5, with 8 positions matching TRBD1. Germline V gene data show CDR1 as KGHDR and CDR2 as SFDVKD. The ends lost 1 base at V and 1 base at J; junction bases unmatched: 10. The CDR3 totals 18 residues. The CDR3 loop is CATSDLKGQGGSQETQYF. CDR3 in DNA: TGTGCCACCAGTGATTTAAAAGGACAGGGTGGGTCCCAAGAGACCCAGTACTTC.

The chain has TRBV7-9 and TRBJ2-1, with TRBD1 as a possible D gene (6 bases). Germline V gives CDR1 SEHNR, CDR2 FQNEAQ (reference sequence). The V end lost 1 base, the J end lost 12 bases, and 13 bases lay between the germline ends. The CDR3 is 13 amino acids. DNA of the CDR3: TGTGCCAGCAGCTTAGGGCCAGGGGTTGTGCAGTTCTTC. Encoded protein: CASSLGPGVVQFF.

The chain carries TRBV18 and TRBJ2-1; 10 nucleotides line up with TRBD2. CDR1 KGHSH and CDR2 LQKENI come from the germline V gene. This CDR3 has 20 amino acids. V shed 3 bases and J 2 bases; nucleotides not matched to a gene: 16. This chain's CDR3 is CASSPVQAGGPGGTYNEQFF. The CDR3 bases are TGTGCCAGCTCACCCGTTCAAGCGGGAGGGCCCGGGGGCACCTACAATGAGCAGTTCTTC.

This clonotype was seen repeatedly, ten times or more. This chain links TRBV12-3 or TRBV12-4 with TRBJ2-5; TRBD2 matches at 7 bases. V lost 5 bases to trimming and J lost 5 bases; unmatched junction nucleotides: 11. The CDR3 length is 15 residues. The CDR3 DNA reads as TGTGCCAGCAGTAGACCGGGCCCCGGGGGGGAGACCCAGTACTTC. This gives the protein CASSRPGPGGETQYF.

This clonotype was detected many times. The chain joins TRBV7-2 to TRBJ1-1; perhaps TRBD1 as D (5 bases). Trimming left V 5 bases short and J 3 bases short, with 13 bases between. Germline V gene sequence: CDR1 SGHTA, CDR2 FQGNSA. The CDR3 has 14 amino acids. Here the CDR3 reads CASSPNGGDTEAFF. CDR3 in DNA: TGTGCCAGCAGCCCTAACGGGGGGGACACTGAAGCTTTCTTT.

V and J are TRBV12-3 or TRBV12-4 and TRBJ2-2, with D hard to call. The CDR3 loop spans 15 amino acids. The V end was cut by 1 base, the J end by 4 bases, with 10 bases between. Here the CDR3 DNA reads TGTGCCAGCAGTTTAGGGGTCGTGGGCACCGGGGAGCTGTTTTTT. Encoded protein: CASSLGVVGTGELFF.